This note documents a single TCR beta chain sequence. The data were taken from a study of tumor and adjacent non-tumor tissue in lung cancer. RNA was extracted from bulk tissue without any cell sorting. The library came from three nested PCR rounds adapted from ARM-PCR protocols. TCRdb analysed the multiplex PCR reads with MiXCR anew, one entry per CDR3 protein. The data hold around 210,000 distinct CDR3 sequences, with about two thirds observed a single time. Germline V CDR1 and CDR2: LGHNT, FRNRAP. The CDR3 loop spans 14 amino acids. Trimming removed 8 bases from V and 3 bases from J, with 14 bases in between.

Sequencing was performed on lung tumor tissue. V gene TRBV12-5 combines with J gene TRBJ2-1, with no clear D. The receptor was derived from a man aged 55 to 70 with non-small cell lung cancer. The CDR3 bases are TGTGCTAGTCGTCCGGAACAAAACTACAATGAGCAGTTCTTC. Protein product: CASRPEQNYNEQFF. The whole variable domain, remainder taken from reference TRBV12-5 and TRBJ2-1, is DARVTQTPRHKVTEMGQEVTMRCQPILGHNTVFWYRQTMMQGLELLAYFRNRAPLDDSGMPKDRFSAEMPDATLATLKIQPSEPRDSAVYFCASRPEQNYNEQFFGPGTRLTVL.